This T cell receptor beta chain was captured by sequencing in a study of control samples from healthy donors and cancer patients. Only in-frame clones appear in the TCRdb table, and some are missing; sequencing was by immunoSEQ multiplex PCR. The table includes some 150,000 clones, roughly 93% detected once. V gave up 0 bases and J gave up 4 bases, with 11 bases separating them. Germline-derived CDR1 and CDR2 are SGHRS and YFSETQ. CDR3 length: 15 amino acids. Material for sequencing was blood. V usage is TRBV5-1 and J usage is TRBJ1-3; no firm D call. The clonotype comes from a woman aged 60-75 years in good health. DNA for the CDR3: TGCGCCAGCAGCTTGGTCTCGGGGTCCGGAAACACCATATATTTT. This encodes CASSLVSGSGNTIYF. Looking up the rest from reference TRBV5-1 and TRBJ1-3 gives the full variable domain: KAGVTQTPRYLIKTRGQQVTLSCSPISGHRSVSWYQQTPGQGLQFLFEYFSETQRNKGNFPGRFSGRQFSNSRSEMNVSTLELGDSALYLCASSLVSGSGNTIYFGEGSWLTVV.